A selection of T cell receptor beta chains follows, all from one sample in a study of shared clonotypes between healthy human individuals. Method: immunoSEQ multiplex PCR; TCRdb's copy keeps in-frame clones and lacks some. Found here are roughly 1.4 million clones, less than 99% of them singletons; the top ten hold around 0.38%. The sequenced material came from naive CD4+ T cells sorted from blood. The receptor set was obtained from a man aged 30-40 years in good health. The CDR3 runs from the conserved cysteine through the conserved F or W. D genes are given only for firm matches. Rows give clone size only sometimes, using once, few, many, or a class for an expanded clone.

d_call	v_call	j_call	clone_size	cdr3_aa	cdr3_nt
NA	TRBV2	TRBJ2-7	NA	CASCWDTSYEQYF	TGTGCCAGCTGCTGGGACACCTCCTACGAGCAGTACTTC
NA	TRBV28	TRBJ1-2	NA	CASSRLNYGYTF	TGTGCCAGCAGCAGACTTAACTATGGCTACACCTTC
NA	TRBV5-1	TRBJ2-1	once	CASSLSPLKEQFF	TGCGCCAGCAGCTTGTCACCCCTAAAGGAGCAGTTCTTC
TRBD2	TRBV5-6	TRBJ2-5	NA	CASSGLRGALRETQYF	TGTGCCAGCAGCGGGCTGCGGGGGGCGCTTCGGGAGACCCAGTACTTC
NA	TRBV5-5	TRBJ2-2	NA	CASSLKLQGTGELFF	TGTGCCAGCAGCTTGAAGCTCCAGGGAACCGGGGAGCTGTTTTTT
NA	TRBV18	TRBJ2-6	NA	CASSPPGVGSGANVLTF	TGTGCCAGCTCACCACCGGGGGTAGGGTCTGGGGCCAACGTCCTGACTTTC
TRBD2	TRBV7-2	TRBJ2-1	NA	CASSLFSRWREGDNEQFF	TGTGCCAGCAGCTTATTCTCTCGTTGGCGGGAGGGGGACAATGAGCAGTTCTTC
TRBD1	TRBV6-1	TRBJ1-5	NA	CASTRTGGFGQPQHF	TGTGCCAGCACACGGACAGGGGGTTTCGGTCAGCCCCAGCATTTT
NA	TRBV5-5	TRBJ2-2	NA	CASSKQAWTAGELFF	TGTGCCAGCAGCAAACAGGCCTGGACCGCCGGGGAGCTGTTTTTT
TRBD1	TRBV4-3	TRBJ2-7	NA	CASSQEGTGPYEQYF	TGCGCCAGCAGCCAAGAGGGGACAGGGCCCTACGAGCAGTACTTC
NA	TRBV7-2	TRBJ2-7	NA	CASSLEGFLPEQYF	TGTGCCAGCAGCTTAGAAGGGTTCCTACCCGAGCAGTACTTC
NA	TRBV27	TRBJ2-2	NA	CASSLSFLDGANTGELFF	TGTGCCAGCAGTTTATCATTTTTGGACGGTGCGAACACCGGGGAGCTGTTTTTT
NA	TRBV7-8	TRBJ1-1	NA	CASSQNLLGVETEAFF	TGTGCCAGCAGCCAGAACCTTTTAGGGGTCGAAACTGAAGCTTTCTTT
TRBD2	TRBV7-9	TRBJ2-1	NA	CASTVGLAGVNEQFF	TGTGCCAGCACCGTAGGACTAGCGGGAGTCAATGAGCAGTTCTTC
NA	TRBV6-5	TRBJ1-2	NA	CASSPWQGQSYGYTF	TGTGCCAGCAGTCCATGGCAAGGACAGAGCTATGGCTACACCTTC
NA	TRBV6-1	TRBJ1-5	NA	CASSEGLSNQPQHF	TGTGCCAGCAGTGAGGGACTTAGCAATCAGCCCCAGCATTTT
NA	TRBV5-1	TRBJ2-6	NA	CASSLDTVILARSGANVLTF	TGCGCCAGCAGCTTGGACACAGTAATCCTGGCTCGCTCTGGGGCCAACGTCCTGACTTTC
TRBD2	TRBV7-3	TRBJ2-3	once	CASSLGLAGGPDTQYF	TGTGCCAGCAGTTTAGGACTAGCGGGAGGGCCAGATACGCAGTATTTT
NA	TRBV10-3	TRBJ1-2	NA	CAISESRAFNYGYTF	TGTGCCATCAGTGAGTCAAGGGCTTTTAACTATGGCTACACCTTC
TRBD1	TRBV18	TRBJ1-3	NA	CASSPLGTAIGNTIYF	TGTGCCAGCTCACCCCTGGGGACAGCGATTGGAAACACCATATATTTT
NA	TRBV5-1	TRBJ2-3	NA	CASSLERTSTDTQYF	TGCGCCAGCAGCTTAGAGCGGACTAGCACAGATACGCAGTATTTT
NA	TRBV27	TRBJ1-3	NA	CASGLIGGNTIYF	TGTGCCAGCGGGTTAATAGGAGGAAACACCATATATTTT
NA	TRBV29-1	TRBJ2-5	NA	CSVAGWGRQETQYF	TGCAGCGTTGCCGGGTGGGGGCGACAAGAGACCCAGTACTTC
NA	TRBV28	TRBJ2-2	NA	CASSSPTWTANTGELFF	TGTGCCAGCAGTTCACCCACTTGGACAGCGAACACCGGGGAGCTGTTTTTT
NA	TRBV7-7	TRBJ2-1	NA	CASSLGGHQGEQFF	TGTGCCAGCAGCTTAGGGGGACATCAGGGTGAGCAGTTCTTC
NA	TRBV11-2	TRBJ2-7	NA	CASSLWTEPYEQYF	TGTGCCAGCAGCTTATGGACCGAACCTTACGAGCAGTACTTC
NA	TRBV28	TRBJ2-1	NA	CASSRLFGEQFF	TGTGCCAGCAGCCGGCTGTTTGGTGAGCAGTTCTTC
NA	TRBV11-2	TRBJ1-1	NA	CASSLVVTAVNTEAFF	TGTGCCAGCAGCTTAGTTGTGACTGCTGTGAACACTGAAGCTTTCTTT
TRBD1	TRBV19	TRBJ1-2	NA	CASSSRTGRNYGYTF	TGTGCCAGTAGTTCCAGGACAGGGAGAAACTATGGCTACACCTTC
NA	TRBV6-5	TRBJ2-1	once	CASPGGHVDGDEQFF	TGTGCCAGCCCGGGGGGCCACGTCGACGGCGATGAGCAGTTCTTC
NA	TRBV5-1	TRBJ1-1	NA	CASSLGGTNTEAFF	TGCGCCAGCAGCTTGGGTGGGACGAACACTGAAGCTTTCTTT
TRBD1	TRBV19	TRBJ1-5	NA	CASSRGQGSAPSPQHF	TGTGCCAGTAGTAGGGGACAGGGGTCAGCCCCTTCGCCCCAGCATTTT
NA	TRBV18	TRBJ2-5	NA	CASSPPEGSRQTQYF	TGTGCCAGCTCGCCTCCCGAGGGGTCTCGACAGACCCAGTACTTC
NA	TRBV27	TRBJ2-7	NA	CASTLNYEQYF	TGTGCCAGCACCCTTAACTACGAGCAGTACTTC
NA	TRBV13	TRBJ2-2	NA	CASSTDRANTGELFF	TGTGCCAGCAGCACCGATAGGGCGAACACCGGGGAGCTGTTTTTT
NA	TRBV19	TRBJ2-1	NA	CASRPGLSYNEQFF	TGTGCCAGTAGACCGGGACTTTCCTACAATGAGCAGTTCTTC
NA	TRBV18	TRBJ1-5	NA	CASSKSGGGSPQHF	TGTGCCAGCTCAAAGTCCGGGGGGGGATCGCCCCAGCATTTT
NA	TRBV27	TRBJ1-3	NA	CASSGPGNTIYF	TGTGCCAGCAGCGGGCCTGGAAACACCATATATTTT
TRBD1	TRBV7-2	TRBJ2-1	NA	CASSSLRGPSSYNEQFF	TGTGCCAGCAGCTCCCTGAGGGGGCCGAGCTCCTACAATGAGCAGTTCTTC
TRBD1	TRBV28	TRBJ2-7	NA	CASINTPGTGDYEQYF	TGTGCCAGCATTAACACACCCGGGACAGGGGACTACGAGCAGTACTTC
NA	TRBV5-1	TRBJ2-5	NA	CASTLVAGAETQYF	TGCGCCAGCACCCTGGTGGCAGGGGCAGAGACCCAGTACTTC
NA	TRBV18	TRBJ2-1	NA	CASSPLPGTHYNEQFF	TGTGCCAGCTCACCCCTTCCAGGGACACACTACAATGAGCAGTTCTTC
NA	TRBV2	TRBJ1-3	NA	CASSTQGGGNTIYF	TGTGCCAGCAGTACACAGGGCGGCGGAAACACCATATATTTT
NA	TRBV7-2	TRBJ2-6	NA	CASSGRGAGANVLTF	TGTGCCAGCAGCGGCAGGGGAGCTGGGGCCAACGTCCTGACTTTC
NA	TRBV7-2	TRBJ2-5	NA	CASSLEQQETQYF	TGTGCCAGCAGCTTAGAACAGCAAGAGACCCAGTACTTC
NA	TRBV25-1	TRBJ1-2	NA	CASRLGKTYGYTF	TGTGCCAGCAGACTGGGAAAGACCTATGGCTACACCTTC
NA	TRBV10-2	TRBJ1-1	NA	CASRDSPVSNTEAFF	TGCGCCAGCCGTGACAGTCCAGTATCGAACACTGAAGCTTTCTTT
NA	TRBV5-1	TRBJ2-4	NA	CASSSGAKNIQYF	TGCGCCAGCAGCTCGGGAGCCAAAAACATTCAGTACTTC
NA	TRBV5-1	TRBJ1-1	once	CASSLDSGWAEAFF	TGCGCCAGCAGCTTGGACAGCGGTTGGGCTGAAGCTTTCTTT
NA	TRBV6-5	TRBJ2-4	NA	CASKRAGDQYF	TGTGCCAGCAAGCGGGCTGGGGATCAGTACTTC
TRBD1	TRBV2	TRBJ2-7	NA	CASSTQGAGWDEQYF	TGTGCCAGCAGTACTCAGGGGGCCGGTTGGGACGAGCAGTACTTC
NA	TRBV14	TRBJ1-4	NA	CASSQDYRMGEKLFF	TGTGCCAGCAGCCAAGATTACAGGATGGGGGAAAAACTGTTTTTT